This entry lists 20 T cell receptor beta chains sequenced from one sample in a study of beta chain features in type 1 diabetes. Since all of the isolated RNA was reverse transcribed, expressed TCRB transcripts were what got sequenced. Here immunoSEQ multiplex PCR was the method, and the copy in TCRdb shows in-frame clones only, minus some. The data show roughly 24,000 clones, approximately 69% seen once. Study-wide results and caveats: For Type 1 diabetes patients, all four CD4+ subsets carried TCRB CDR3s that were moderately but significantly shorter.

Antigens of these TCRs are unknown. Source material: Tregs from blood. Every receptor here comes from a man between 18 and 29 years old with type 1 diabetes.

This chain links TRBV28 with TRBJ2-5, with D perhaps matching TRBD1 (5 bases). Germline V gene data show CDR1 as MDHEN and CDR2 as SYDVKM. Trimming shortened V by 3 bases and J by 2 bases, and 13 bases separated the two germline ends. This CDR3 has 15 residues. The CDR3 region has the DNA TGTGCCAGCAGTTTTAGGGGTGCAGCGCAAGAGACCCAGTACTTC. It translates to CASSFRGAAQETQYF.

The genes are TRBV28 and TRBJ1-2, with a possible D match to TRBD1 (6 bases). V lost 5 bases and J lost 4, with 14 bases in between. Germline CDR1 is MDHEN and CDR2 is SYDVKM. This CDR3 region has 14 residues. CDR3 DNA sequence: TGTGCCAGCAGTCAAGATACAGGGACCTATGGCTACACCTTC. It encodes CASSQDTGTYGYTF.

V usage is TRBV27 and J usage is TRBJ2-5, with TRBD2 identical over 13 bases. Germline CDR1 is MNHEY and CDR2 is SMNVEV (reference sequence). The CDR3 contains 15 residues. Trimming took 5 bases from V and 4 from J; bases not matched to a gene: 4. The CDR3 DNA reads TGTGCCAGCAGTACCGGACTAGCGGGAGCAGAGACCCAGTACTTC. This gives the protein CASSTGLAGAETQYF.

The rearrangement links TRBV6-1 to TRBJ1-5; no clear D gene. Deletions cut 2 bases from V and 9 bases from J, with 5 bases between. In germline, CDR1 is MNHNS, CDR2 SASEGT. This CDR3 has 11 residues. The CDR3 sequence is CASSELLPQHF. The CDR3, as DNA: TGTGCCAGCAGTGAACTTCTGCCCCAGCATTTT.

The chain couples TRBV6-5 to TRBJ2-3; 7 positions match TRBD1. Germline trimming cut 6 bases from V and 5 bases from J; bases unmatched to any gene: 8. The CDR3 is 14 amino acids. The germline CDR1 and CDR2 sequences are MNHEY and SVGAGI. CDR3 sequence: CASRRQGREDTQYF. In nucleotides, the CDR3 is TGTGCCAGCAGGAGACAGGGTCGGGAAGATACGCAGTATTTT.

The chain uses TRBV2 and TRBJ1-5; a possible D gene is TRBD1 (6 bases). CDR1 is SNHLY and CDR2 is FYNNEI in the germline V gene. The CDR3 loop spans 13 amino acids. With 4 bases removed from V and 3 bases from J, the gap between germline ends came to 7 bases. CDR3 sequence: CASSGQANQPQHF. The CDR3 coding sequence is TGTGCCAGCAGTGGACAGGCCAATCAGCCCCAGCATTTT.

The J gene is TRBJ2-3, the V gene TRBV5-5; a weak D match, TRBD1 (5 bases). CDR1 SGHKS and CDR2 YYEKEE come from the germline V gene (reference sequence). Trimming shortened V by 0 bases and J by 11 bases, and 10 bases separated the two germline ends. This CDR3 contains 12 residues. DNA for the CDR3: TGTGCCAGCAGCTTGGTCTTGACAGAGCAGTATTTT. Its protein product is CASSLVLTEQYF.

The chain links TRBV5-5 to TRBJ2-1; D uncertain. V lost 3 bases and J 0 bases, leaving 10 bases between the germline ends. The CDR3 loop spans 15 amino acids. Germline CDR1 reads SGHKS; CDR2 reads YYEKEE (reference sequence). Here the CDR3 reads CASSSAVFSYNEQFF. DNA for the CDR3: TGTGCCAGCAGCTCGGCGGTATTCTCCTACAATGAGCAGTTCTTC.

This clone has just a few counts. The CDR3 loop is CASSLVLGAEEYEQYF. CDR3 coding DNA: TGCGCCAGCAGCTTGGTTCTTGGAGCGGAGGAGTACGAGCAGTACTTC. V gene TRBV5-1 combines with J gene TRBJ2-5; possibly TRBD2 for D (5 bases). With the DNA end fitting TRBJ2-7 better, the J assignment may be wrong. This CDR3 region has 16 residues. Germline lookup yields CDR1 SGHRS and CDR2 YFSETQ.

This CDR3 is CASRSSGGEYNEQFF. CDR3 bases: TGTGCCAGCAGGTCTAGCGGGGGGGAATACAATGAGCAGTTCTTC. This chain joins TRBV28 and TRBJ2-1; 12 bases agree with TRBD2. CDR3 length equals 15 residues. V lost 6 bases to trimming and J lost 4 bases; unmatched junction nucleotides: 4. Per germline, CDR1 MDHEN and CDR2 SYDVKM.

CDR3 sequence (DNA): TGTGCCAGCAGCCCCCGACAGGGGTACTACGAGCAGTACTTC. It translates to CASSPRQGYYEQYF. The chain uses TRBV7-9 and TRBJ2-7, with 8 bases aligning to TRBD1. There are 14 residues in the CDR3. V trimming: 5 bases; J trimming: 3 bases; junction bases outside the gene matches: 6. Germline V gives CDR1 SEHNR, CDR2 FQNEAQ (reference sequence).

CDR3 in amino acids: CASSLAGHGPGYTF. CDR3 DNA: TGTGCCAGCAGCTTAGCGGGACACGGGCCGGGCTACACCTTC. This sequence joins TRBV7-9 and TRBJ1-2; D is perhaps TRBD1 (6 bases). The CDR3 has 14 amino acids. CDR1 is SEHNR, CDR2 FQNEAQ, per germline (reference sequence). V shed 0 bases and J shed 8 bases, with 13 bases lying between them.

The CDR3 sequence is CASSLPGQFLYF. The CDR3 region has the DNA TGTGCCAGCAGTTTACCGGGACAGTTCCTTTACTTC. V and J are TRBV27 and TRBJ2-7; the match to TRBD1 covers 7 bases. The V gene end was trimmed by 2 bases and the J gene end by 13 bases; junction bases not matched to a gene: 8. Germline loops: CDR1 MNHEY, CDR2 SMNVEV (reference sequence). The CDR3 is made up of 12 amino acids.

This chain links TRBV5-6 with TRBJ1-5; no firm D call. This CDR3 spans 16 amino acids. Germline V gives CDR1 SGHDT, CDR2 YYEEEE. The V gene lost 4 bases and the J gene lost 3 bases, with 17 bases spanning the gap. The CDR3 region has the DNA TGTGCCAGCAGCCTGTGGCGGTTTCGTCCCAATCAGCCCCAGCATTTT. This translates into CASSLWRFRPNQPQHF.

This chain uses TRBV18 with TRBJ1-1; 11 bases fit TRBD1. The trim removed 3 bases at V and 0 bases at J, leaving 12 bases unmatched. The CDR3 contains 19 residues. Germline values: CDR1 KGHSH, CDR2 LQKENI. The CDR3 DNA sequence: TGTGCCAGCTCACCGGGGATGGGACAGGGGGTTCTGATGAACACTGAAGCTTTCTTT. Its protein is CASSPGMGQGVLMNTEAFF.

The V call is TRBV10-1, the J call TRBJ2-1, with TRBD2 as a possible D gene (7 bases). CDR3 size: 17 residues. Germline CDR1 is WNHNN and CDR2 is SYGVQD (reference sequence). Trimming stripped 6 bases from V and 9 bases from J, with 27 bases between. CDR3 bases: TGCGCCAGCAGCCACGTAGGGTCGCGGGGGCAGTGGGGTGAGCAGTTCTTC. Amino acid sequence: CASSHVGSRGQWGEQFF.

This clone was seen just once. CDR3: CASSPLQGQGQFF. The CDR3 region has the DNA TGTGCCAGCTCACCGCTGCAAGGACAGGGGCAGTTCTTC. The chain joins TRBV18 to TRBJ2-1, with 8 bases fitting TRBD1. Germline CDR1 and CDR2: KGHSH and LQKENI. The CDR3 covers 13 residues. Germline trimming cut 3 bases from V and 12 bases from J; bases unmatched to any gene: 7.

This chain connects TRBV5-6 to TRBJ1-1; TRBD1 matches 11 bases. The CDR3 has 16 residues. Per the germline V gene, CDR1 is SGHDT and CDR2 is YYEEEE. With V trimmed by 4 bases and J by 0 bases, 5 bases remained unmatched. The CDR3 reads CASSPGQGAMNTEAFF. Here the CDR3 DNA reads TGTGCCAGCAGCCCAGGACAGGGGGCAATGAACACTGAAGCTTTCTTT.

The chain uses TRBV28 and TRBJ2-1; no reliable D call. This CDR3 spans 13 amino acids. The V and J ends lost 2 bases and 4 bases respectively, with 6 bases between them. The germline CDR1 and CDR2 sequences are MDHEN and SYDVKM. The CDR3: CASSLPTYNEQFF. The CDR3 coding sequence is TGTGCCAGCAGTTTACCGACTTACAATGAGCAGTTCTTC.

This chain uses TRBV7-9 with TRBJ1-3; D gene uncertain. V dropped 0 bases and J dropped 4 bases, with 22 bases sitting between them. Germline V gene sequence: CDR1 SEHNR, CDR2 FQNEAQ (reference sequence). CDR3 length: 19 residues. This chain's CDR3 is CASSLAPLRGGALGNTIYF. The CDR3 DNA is TGTGCCAGCAGCTTAGCCCCGCTTCGGGGAGGAGCTCTAGGAAACACCATATATTTT.